Listed below are T cell receptor beta chains from one sample, sequenced in a study of T cell repertoires in cytomegalovirus infection. TCRdb used MiXCR to reprocess the reads, holding one entry per CDR3 protein. Of over 450,000 distinct CDR3 sequences in the sample, about 11% were seen once. The sequencing input was PBMCs. The receptor set was obtained from a human donor in good health (CMV status not recorded). Some clones in this sample may be carry-over from other donors' samples. Each CDR3 is given with its conserved first and last residue. The order of the fields is J gene, V gene, clone size, D gene, CDR3 protein, CDR3 DNA. A D gene is named only where the DNA matches it firmly. Clone sizes are given selectively: once, few, many, or a class where the clone is expanded.

TRBJ1-1 TRBV28 many . CASSPLGRTNTEAFF TGTGCCAGCAGTCCCTTAGGGAGAACGAACACTGAAGCTTTCTTT
TRBJ2-7 TRBV28 many TRBD2 CASSTGTSGRNEQYF TGTGCCAGCAGCACCGGGACTAGCGGGAGAAACGAGCAGTACTTC
TRBJ2-2 TRBV24-1 many TRBD2 CATSDPGLAGGGELFF TGTGCCACCAGTGATCCCGGACTAGCGGGAGGGGGGGAGCTGTTTTTT
TRBJ1-2 TRBV4-1 many . CASSQDLGAAAGRTF TGCGCCAGCAGCCAAGATTTGGGGGCCGCGGCCGGAAGGACCTTC
TRBJ2-5 TRBV9 . . CASSVQAGHETQYF TGTGCCAGCAGCGTCCAGGCGGGGCACGAGACCCAGTACTTC
TRBJ1-5 TRBV12-5 many . CASGLDHQGYQPQHF TGTGCTAGTGGTTTGGACCACCAGGGATATCAGCCCCAGCATTTT
TRBJ2-3 TRBV7-2 many TRBD2 CASSGAGGTDTQYF TGTGCCAGCAGTGGAGCGGGGGGCACAGATACGCAGTATTTT
TRBJ1-1 TRBV2 . . CATTGGLGTEAFF TGTGCCACCACTGGGGGGTTGGGCACTGAAGCTTTCTTT
TRBJ1-5 TRBV4-2 . TRBD1 CASSQVGDRGSNQPQHF TGTGCCAGCAGCCAAGTGGGGGACAGGGGATCCAATCAGCCCCAGCATTTT
TRBJ2-7 TRBV25-1 many . CASSEYGAYEQYF TGTGCCAGCAGTGAATATGGGGCCTACGAGCAGTACTTC
TRBJ2-7 TRBV6-2/TRBV6-3 many . CASSYSERIAYEQYF TGTGCCAGCAGTTACAGCGAGCGGATCGCCTACGAGCAGTACTTC
TRBJ2-1 TRBV6-1 many . CASSDTTGLEQFF TGTGCCAGCAGTGACACTACAGGGTTGGAGCAGTTCTTC
TRBJ2-7 TRBV27 . TRBD2 CASSYMSGGSYEQYF TGTGCCAGCAGTTACATGAGCGGGGGGTCCTACGAGCAGTACTTC
TRBJ2-1 TRBV7-2 many . CASSLGTRGEQFF TGTGCCAGCAGCTTAGGGACCAGGGGTGAGCAGTTCTTC
TRBJ2-1 TRBV7-9 many . CASSPKPGSTNEQFF TGTGCCAGCAGCCCCAAACCGGGCAGTACCAATGAGCAGTTCTTC
TRBJ2-1 TRBV11-2 . . CASSLGGLRSNEQFF TGTGCCAGCAGCTTAGGTGGCTTGCGGAGTAATGAGCAGTTCTTC
TRBJ1-5 TRBV19 many . CASSTWVILGEPQPQHF TGTGCCAGTAGTACCTGGGTTATTTTAGGGGAACCCCAGCCCCAGCATTTT
TRBJ2-1 TRBV13 few TRBD2 CASSTWTSGAYNEQFF TGTGCCAGCAGCACCTGGACTAGCGGGGCCTACAATGAGCAGTTCTTC
TRBJ1-6 TRBV11-2 . . CASSLGFGGPLHF TGTGCCAGCAGCTTAGGATTCGGCGGACCCCTCCACTTT
TRBJ2-1 TRBV29-1 many TRBD2 CSVDAGWAGVYNEQFF TGCAGCGTTGATGCGGGTTGGGCGGGAGTCTACAATGAGCAGTTCTTC
TRBJ1-5 TRBV19 . . CASSTTRNSNQPQHF TGTGCCAGTAGTACTACACGGAATAGCAATCAGCCCCAGCATTTT
TRBJ2-7 TRBV29-1 many TRBD1 CSVEDLRQGSYEQYF TGCAGCGTTGAAGATCTGAGACAGGGTTCCTACGAGCAGTACTTC
TRBJ2-7 TRBV7-8 . . CASSPDTRAYEQYF TGTGCCAGCAGCCCGGACACACGTGCCTACGAGCAGTACTTC
TRBJ2-1 TRBV12-3/TRBV12-4 many . CASSSPGRQRNEQFF TGTGCCAGCAGTTCCCCGGGTAGACAGAGGAATGAGCAGTTCTTC
TRBJ1-2 TRBV7-9 many . CASSLLDEGANYGYTF TGTGCCAGCAGCTTATTGGACGAGGGGGCTAACTATGGCTACACCTTC
TRBJ1-2 TRBV20-1 many TRBD1 CSARDVRGDNYGYTF TGCAGTGCTAGAGATGTCAGGGGGGATAACTATGGCTACACCTTC
TRBJ2-5 TRBV2 . . CASGLAEEGTQYF TGTGCCAGCGGCTTAGCGGAAGAAGGGACCCAGTACTTC
TRBJ2-5 TRBV2 many TRBD1 CASSVGQGAGETQYF TGTGCCAGCAGTGTTGGACAGGGGGCGGGTGAGACCCAGTACTTC
TRBJ1-2 TRBV7-2 many . CASSVNLGGYGYTF TGTGCCAGCAGCGTTAACCTTGGGGGCTATGGCTACACCTTC